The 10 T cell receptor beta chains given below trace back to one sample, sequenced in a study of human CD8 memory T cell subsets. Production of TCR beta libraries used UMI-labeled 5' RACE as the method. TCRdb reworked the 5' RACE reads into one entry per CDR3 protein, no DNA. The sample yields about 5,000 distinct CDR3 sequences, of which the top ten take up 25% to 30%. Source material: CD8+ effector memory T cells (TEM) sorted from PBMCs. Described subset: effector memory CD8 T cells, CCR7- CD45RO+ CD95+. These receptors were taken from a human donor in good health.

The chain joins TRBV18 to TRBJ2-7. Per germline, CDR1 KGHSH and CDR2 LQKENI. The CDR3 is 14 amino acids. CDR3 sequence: CASSPPSSTYEQYF. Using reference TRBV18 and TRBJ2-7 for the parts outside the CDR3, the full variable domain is NAGVMQNPRHLVRRRGQEARLRCSPMKGHSHVYWYRQLPEEGLKFMVYLQKENIIDESGMPKERFSAEFPKEGPSILRIQQVVRGDSAAYFCASSPPSSTYEQYFGPGTRLTVT.

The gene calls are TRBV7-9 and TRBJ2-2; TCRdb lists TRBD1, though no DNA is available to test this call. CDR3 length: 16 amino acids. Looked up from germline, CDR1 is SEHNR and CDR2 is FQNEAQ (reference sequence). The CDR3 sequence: CASSLDRGPVTGELFF.

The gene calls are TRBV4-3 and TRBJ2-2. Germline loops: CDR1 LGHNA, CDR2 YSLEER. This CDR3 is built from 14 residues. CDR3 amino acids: CASSQDVSDGELFF.

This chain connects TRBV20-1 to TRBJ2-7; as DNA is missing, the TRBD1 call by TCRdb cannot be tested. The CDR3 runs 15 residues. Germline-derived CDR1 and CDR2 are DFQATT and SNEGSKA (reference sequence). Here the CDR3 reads CSARVRTGPVYEQYF.

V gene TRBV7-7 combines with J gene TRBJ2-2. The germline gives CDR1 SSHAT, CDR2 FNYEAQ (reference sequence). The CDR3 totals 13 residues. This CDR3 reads CASSLAGTGELFF.

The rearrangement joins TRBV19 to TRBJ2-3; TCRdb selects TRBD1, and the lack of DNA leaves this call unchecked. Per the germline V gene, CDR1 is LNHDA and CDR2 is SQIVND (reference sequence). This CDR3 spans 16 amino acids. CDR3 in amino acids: CASSIMKGQGADTQYF. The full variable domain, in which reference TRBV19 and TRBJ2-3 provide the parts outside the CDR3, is DGGITQSPKYLFRKEGQNVTLSCEQNLNHDAMYWYRQDPGQGLRLIYYSQIVNDFQKGDIAEGYSVSREKKESFPLTVTSAQKNPTAFYLCASSIMKGQGADTQYFGPGTRLTVL.

The CDR3: CAIRQGLAYEQYF. V is TRBV10-3 and J is TRBJ2-7; lacking DNA, the TRBD1 call made by TCRdb goes unchecked. This CDR3 is 13 amino acids long. CDR1 is ENHRY and CDR2 is SYGVKD in the germline V gene.

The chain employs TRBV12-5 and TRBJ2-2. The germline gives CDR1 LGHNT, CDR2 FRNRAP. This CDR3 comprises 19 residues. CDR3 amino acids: CASGLVFDVHTANTGELFF.

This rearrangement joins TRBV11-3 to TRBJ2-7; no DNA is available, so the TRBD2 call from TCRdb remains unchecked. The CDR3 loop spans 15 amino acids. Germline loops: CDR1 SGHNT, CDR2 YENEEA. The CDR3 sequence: CASSAIAGEHYEQYF.

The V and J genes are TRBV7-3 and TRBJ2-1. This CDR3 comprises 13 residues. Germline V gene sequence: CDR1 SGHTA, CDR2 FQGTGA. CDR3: CASSLTSMGEQFF.